These T cell receptor beta chains were read from a single sample in a study of siplizumab effects on memory and regulatory T cells. Some clones are missing from TCRdb's copy, which holds only in-frame ones; the method was immunoSEQ multiplex PCR. Of fewer than 120,000 clones in the sample, roughly 92% are singletons; the top ten hold 1% to 1.5%. Sequences were obtained from CD4+ T cells sorted from blood. These receptors all stem from a human donor in good health. CDR3s include the opening cysteine and the closing phenylalanine or tryptophan. A D gene is named only where the DNA matches it firmly. Rows may omit the clone size; those that give it use once, few, many or a size class.

j_call	clone_size	v_call	cdr3_length	d_call	cdr3_nt	cdr3_aa
TRBJ1-1	-	TRBV5-6	16	TRBD1	TGTGCCAGCAGCTTGGGGACAGGTAGGGGCGGCACTGAAGCTTTCTTT	CASSLGTGRGGTEAFF
TRBJ2-3	-	TRBV25-1	14	-	TGTGCCAGCAGTGGAGGGGGAGGAGCAGATACGCAGTATTTT	CASSGGGGADTQYF
TRBJ1-2	few	TRBV28	15	TRBD1	TGTGCCAGCAGTTCTAAGGGACAGCGACACTATGGCTACACCTTC	CASSSKGQRHYGYTF
TRBJ1-2	-	TRBV14	12	-	TGTGCCAGCAGCCAACAAGGGATTGGCTACACCTTC	CASSQQGIGYTF
TRBJ2-3	-	TRBV27	17	-	TGTGCCAGCAGCTTTATCGGGTTAGCGACCCACGGGGATACGCAGTATTTT	CASSFIGLATHGDTQYF
TRBJ1-2	-	TRBV9	15	-	TGTGCCAGCAGCGTAGATCACAGGATGGATAGTGGCTACACCTTC	CASSVDHRMDSGYTF
TRBJ1-5	-	TRBV29-1	14	TRBD1	TGCAGCGTCGCTTGGGACAGGGGCCGTCAGCCCCAGCATTTT	CSVAWDRGRQPQHF
TRBJ1-2	-	TRBV5-6	15	-	TGTGCCAGCAGCTTGGTGCAGTCCGTTAACTATGGCTACACCTTC	CASSLVQSVNYGYTF
TRBJ1-2	-	TRBV2	13	-	TGTGCCAGCAGTGAAGACGACACCTATGGCTACACCTTC	CASSEDDTYGYTF
TRBJ1-5	-	TRBV6-5	14	-	TGTGCCAGCAGTCAGGACTCTAGCAATCAGCCCCAGCATTTT	CASSQDSSNQPQHF
TRBJ2-1	-	TRBV11-1	15	-	TGTGCCAGCAGCCTTACGGTGCCCTCCTACAATGAGCAGTTCTTC	CASSLTVPSYNEQFF
TRBJ1-1	-	TRBV18	14	-	TGTGCCAGCTCATCCGCCGGGGCCAACACTGAAGCTTTCTTT	CASSSAGANTEAFF
TRBJ1-5	-	TRBV6-1	15	-	TGTGCCAGCAGTGAAAACGGGTCCGGTTTTCGGGCCCAGCATTTT	CASSENGSGFRAQHF
TRBJ2-7	-	TRBV6-6	14	-	TGTGCCAGCAGTTACTCGACAGCGTCCTACGAGCAGTACTTC	CASSYSTASYEQYF
TRBJ1-2	-	TRBV19	14	TRBD1	TGTGCCAGTAGTATAGGCCCAGGGGGAGATGGCTACACCTTC	CASSIGPGGDGYTF
TRBJ2-3	-	TRBV30	16	-	TGTGCCTGGAGCCCCACGGGTCTGAGCCTCACAGATACGCAGTATTTT	CAWSPTGLSLTDTQYF
TRBJ1-5	-	TRBV19	15	-	TGTGCCAGTAAAGGTACGGGACGCGGAAATCAGCCCCAGCATTTT	CASKGTGRGNQPQHF
TRBJ2-1	-	TRBV5-1	11	-	TGCGCCAGCACCTTGAGCGATGAGCAGTTCTTC	CASTLSDEQFF
TRBJ1-5	-	TRBV2	15	-	TGTGCCAGCAGTCAGGGGAAAAATAGCAATCAGCCCCAGCATTTT	CASSQGKNSNQPQHF
TRBJ2-5	-	TRBV5-1	16	TRBD2	TGCGCCAGCAGCATCGCGCCTAGCGGGGGGCCCGAGACCCAGTACTTC	CASSIAPSGGPETQYF
TRBJ1-6	-	TRBV4-1	16	-	TGCGCCAGCAGCCAAGATCACGACAGAGCGAATTCACCCCTCCACTTT	CASSQDHDRANSPLHF
TRBJ2-3	-	TRBV10-3	14	TRBD1	TGTGCCATCAGGGACAGGGTGGACTCAGATACGCAGTATTTT	CAIRDRVDSDTQYF
TRBJ1-3	-	TRBV7-8	14	-	TGTGCCAGCAGCTTAGGGGCCGCCGAAAACACCATATATTTT	CASSLGAAENTIYF
TRBJ1-1	-	TRBV6-6	14	TRBD1	TGTGCCAGCACCCGACAGGGGGCGCGCACTGAAGCTTTCTTT	CASTRQGARTEAFF
TRBJ2-7	once	TRBV15	13	-	TGTGCCACCAGCAGAGATTCGGCCTACGAGCAGTACTTC	CATSRDSAYEQYF
TRBJ1-1	-	TRBV10-1	15	TRBD1	TGCGCCAGCAGTGTATCAGGGGGGATGAACACTGAAGCTTTCTTT	CASSVSGGMNTEAFF
TRBJ1-5	-	TRBV2	16	-	TGTGCCAGCAGTAAAGGGGGGGGAGTCGGCAATCAGCCCCAGCATTTT	CASSKGGGVGNQPQHF
TRBJ1-1	-	TRBV11-2	15	-	TGTGCCAGCACCTCCCGAGAAGGGGGTAACACTGAAGCTTTCTTT	CASTSREGGNTEAFF
TRBJ1-1	-	TRBV15	16	-	TGTGCCACCAGCAGGGGAGGGGGAAACATGAACACTGAAGCTTTCTTT	CATSRGGGNMNTEAFF
TRBJ2-7	-	TRBV2	16	-	TGTGCCAGCAGTGAATTGGAAGGCTATTGGGGTTACGAGCAGTACTTC	CASSELEGYWGYEQYF
TRBJ2-7	-	TRBV13	14	-	TGTGCCAGCAGCTTAGGTGGTGCCCGCGACGAGCAGTACTTC	CASSLGGARDEQYF
TRBJ2-5	-	TRBV4-1	11	-	TGCGCCAGCAGCCAAGAGGGGACCCAGTACTTC	CASSQEGTQYF
TRBJ1-5	-	TRBV4-1	14	TRBD1	TGCGCCAGCAGCCCCCTGACAGGGGACCAGCCCCAGCATTTT	CASSPLTGDQPQHF
TRBJ2-4	-	TRBV10-3	17	TRBD2	TGTGCCATCATCCGGAAGTTAGCGGGAGGGGCCAAAAACATTCAGTACTTC	CAIIRKLAGGAKNIQYF
TRBJ2-1	-	TRBV6-1	15	TRBD1	TGTGCCAGCAGTGGTCGACAGGGGAACTACAATGAGCAGTTCTTC	CASSGRQGNYNEQFF
TRBJ2-1	-	TRBV5-4	15	-	TGTGCCAGCAGCTTTGGTTTAGCCTCCTACAATGAGCAGTTCTTC	CASSFGLASYNEQFF
TRBJ2-7	-	TRBV6-5	15	-	TGTGCCAGCAGACTTTACCGGGACGGAGTCTACGAGCAGTACTTC	CASRLYRDGVYEQYF
TRBJ2-7	-	TRBV5-1	19	TRBD2	TGCGCCAGCAGCTGGCGGACTAGCGGGAGGGCCAGGTCGTGGGACGAGCAGTACTTC	CASSWRTSGRARSWDEQYF
TRBJ1-2	-	TRBV10-3	15	-	TGTGCCATCAGCGCCCAGATCGAGCGAGCATATGGCTACACCTTC	CAISAQIERAYGYTF
TRBJ1-1	-	TRBV6-5	11	-	TGTGCCAGCACCCGAGGAGGGGTAGCTTTCTTT	CASTRGGVAFF
TRBJ1-3	-	TRBV6-6	16	TRBD1	TGTGCCAGCACCCTAGGACAGGGGATTACTGGAAACACCATATATTTT	CASTLGQGITGNTIYF
TRBJ2-7	-	TRBV6-6	15	TRBD1	TGTGCCAGCACCATAGAGGCAGGGGGCCTACGGGAGCAGTACTTC	CASTIEAGGLREQYF
TRBJ1-4	-	TRBV18	16	-	TGTGCCAGCTCACCACAGTTGGCAGACAATAATGAAAAACTGTTTTTT	CASSPQLADNNEKLFF
TRBJ2-7	-	TRBV19	14	TRBD1	TGTGCCAGTAGTGCAACGCAGGGGGCCGGCGAGCAGTACTTC	CASSATQGAGEQYF
TRBJ2-7	-	TRBV5-1	14	TRBD2	TGCGCCAGCAGCTTGGGACTAGCCGAGTCGGAGCAGTACTTC	CASSLGLAESEQYF